Listed below are T cell receptor beta chains from one sample, sequenced in a study of T cell clones after liver transplantation. Some clones are missing from TCRdb's copy, which holds only in-frame ones; the method was immunoSEQ multiplex PCR. The table includes over 100,000 clones, roughly 80% detected once. The specimen was CD4+ T cells from blood, collected before liver transplant. Receptors were obtained from a human donor who received a liver transplant. CDR3s include the opening cysteine and the closing phenylalanine or tryptophan. The order of the fields is clone size, V gene, J gene, CDR3 protein. The listing skips clone size in some rows; elsewhere it reads once, few, many or a size class.

size: NA
V: TRBV5-1
J: TRBJ1-2
CDR3: CASSLSGTGGQSGYTF

size: once
V: TRBV13
J: TRBJ2-3
CDR3: CASSHLTGGRTPKDTQYF

size: NA
V: TRBV5-1
J: TRBJ2-7
CDR3: CASSLAKGAREQYF

size: NA
V: TRBV10-1
J: TRBJ2-1
CDR3: CASSYYPGLAFHNEQFF

size: NA
V: TRBV29-1
J: TRBJ1-1
CDR3: CSVSDRVLSEAFF

size: NA
V: TRBV2
J: TRBJ1-5
CDR3: CASSEALRKNQPQHF

size: once
V: TRBV18
J: TRBJ2-3
CDR3: CASSPLGGRPDTQYF

size: NA
V: TRBV9
J: TRBJ2-7
CDR3: CASSVAGAGVYEQYF

size: NA
V: TRBV7-2
J: TRBJ2-1
CDR3: CASSLGRQGRQFF

size: NA
V: TRBV27
J: TRBJ2-2
CDR3: CASSLRTGELFF

size: NA
V: TRBV19
J: TRBJ1-5
CDR3: CASSKDVGHSNQPQHF

size: NA
V: TRBV29-1
J: TRBJ2-1
CDR3: CSYRGTSSYNEQFF

size: NA
V: TRBV5-8
J: TRBJ1-2
CDR3: CASSLWGDYGYTF

size: NA
V: TRBV30
J: TRBJ1-4
CDR3: CAVGQRGFNEKLFF

size: NA
V: TRBV7-6
J: TRBJ2-6
CDR3: CASSPSNAGANVLTF

size: NA
V: TRBV27
J: TRBJ1-2
CDR3: CASRFRQGRHGYTF

size: NA
V: TRBV11-2
J: TRBJ2-1
CDR3: CASSLSQGINEQFF

size: NA
V: TRBV11-1
J: TRBJ2-7
CDR3: CASSTGHRYEQYF

size: NA
V: TRBV7-3
J: TRBJ2-7
CDR3: CASSLLPGTSGAYEQYF

size: NA
V: TRBV19
J: TRBJ2-7
CDR3: CASSIDTGSYEQYF

size: NA
V: TRBV28
J: TRBJ2-3
CDR3: CASSAPGGGAADTQYF

size: NA
V: TRBV27
J: TRBJ1-1
CDR3: CASSSDRGPFRGTEAFF

size: NA
V: TRBV4-1
J: TRBJ1-3
CDR3: CASSHFGALGNTIYF

size: NA
V: TRBV27
J: TRBJ1-4
CDR3: CASSLSWAGGGEKLFF

size: NA
V: TRBV29-1
J: TRBJ2-7
CDR3: CSVAGTGIYEQYF

size: NA
V: TRBV19
J: TRBJ2-5
CDR3: CASSILKGRGTQYF

size: NA
V: TRBV7-8
J: TRBJ2-2
CDR3: CASSLPASTGELFF

size: NA
V: TRBV27
J: TRBJ2-1
CDR3: CATQPRDSSYNEQFF

size: NA
V: TRBV6-5
J: TRBJ2-7
CDR3: CASRGSYEQYF

size: NA
V: TRBV18
J: TRBJ2-1
CDR3: CASSPGLAGYNEQFF

size: NA
V: TRBV12-5
J: TRBJ1-2
CDR3: CASGLVPNRRGYTF

size: NA
V: TRBV6-1
J: TRBJ2-3
CDR3: CASTTGHSSTDTQYF

size: NA
V: TRBV23-1
J: TRBJ1-3
CDR3: CASSLRGEQISGNTIYF

size: NA
V: TRBV27
J: TRBJ2-5
CDR3: CASSTNRRPETQYF

size: once
V: TRBV6-1
J: TRBJ2-7
CDR3: CASSERGQGVRASYEQYF

size: NA
V: TRBV6-5
J: TRBJ2-1
CDR3: CASTRWDRGNNEQFF

size: once
V: TRBV7-9
J: TRBJ1-1
CDR3: CASSLGQGVVDTEAFF

size: NA
V: TRBV5-4
J: TRBJ2-7
CDR3: CASSLGAAKQYF

size: NA
V: TRBV7-2
J: TRBJ1-2
CDR3: CASSSDRGNYGYTF

size: NA
V: TRBV29-1
J: TRBJ2-1
CDR3: CSVGGLAAYNEQFF

size: NA
V: TRBV15
J: TRBJ2-1
CDR3: CATSRDRHGLAGGPVSYNEQFF

size: NA
V: TRBV5-1
J: TRBJ1-1
CDR3: CATKITGVDAEAFF